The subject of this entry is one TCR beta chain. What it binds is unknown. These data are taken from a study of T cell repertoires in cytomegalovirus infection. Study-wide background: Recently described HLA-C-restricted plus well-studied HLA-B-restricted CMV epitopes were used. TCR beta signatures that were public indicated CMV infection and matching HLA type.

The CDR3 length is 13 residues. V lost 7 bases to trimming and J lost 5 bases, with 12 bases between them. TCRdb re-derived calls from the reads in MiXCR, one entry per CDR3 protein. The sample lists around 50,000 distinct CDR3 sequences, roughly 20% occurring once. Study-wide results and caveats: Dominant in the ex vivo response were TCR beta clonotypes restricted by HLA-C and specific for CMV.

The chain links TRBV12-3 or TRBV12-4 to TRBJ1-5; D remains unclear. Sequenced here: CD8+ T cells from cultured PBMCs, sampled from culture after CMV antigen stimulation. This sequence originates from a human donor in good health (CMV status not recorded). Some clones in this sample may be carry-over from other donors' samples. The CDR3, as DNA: TGTGCCAGCAACTTCGGGTCCTATCAGCCCCAGCATTTT. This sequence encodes CASNFGSYQPQHF.